These 23 T cell receptor beta chains came from one sample sequenced in a study of blood T cells in healthy people across ages. Alongside a J-beta primer mix, a sample-barcoded 5' primer served in a second PCR lasting about 7 to 11 cycles. Each CDR3 protein is one row after TCRdb ran MiXCR on the 5' RACE reads. Among 1.5 million to 2 million distinct CDR3 sequences listed, about 32% were seen once. What was sequenced was blood. These receptors were obtained from a woman younger than 45 in good health.

This clonotype appeared many times. The chain uses TRBV20-1 and TRBJ2-1; 8 positions agree with TRBD2. The V segment lost 4 bases and the J segment 4 bases; nucleotides outside the gene matches: 9. The CDR3 extends over 15 amino acids. Germline CDR1 reads DFQATT; CDR2 reads SNEGSKA (reference sequence). CDR3 amino acids: CSANALAGIYNEQFF. The CDR3 DNA reads as TGCAGTGCTAATGCCCTAGCGGGCATATACAATGAGCAGTTCTTC.

The genes are TRBV3-1 and TRBJ2-1, with TRBD2 matching 10 bases. The length of the CDR3 is 15 residues. Germline V CDR1 and CDR2: LGHDT, YNNKEL (reference sequence). The V and J ends lost 2 bases and 4 bases, in that order; junction bases with no gene match: 2. The CDR3: CASSQQLAGYNEQFF. CDR3 in DNA: TGTGCCAGCAGCCAACAACTAGCGGGGTACAATGAGCAGTTCTTC.

This clonotype was seen only a few times. The V gene is TRBV27, the J gene TRBJ1-2; possibly TRBD1 for D (6 bases). CDR3 size: 14 residues. Looked up from germline, CDR1 is MNHEY and CDR2 is SMNVEV (reference sequence). The V end lost 5 bases, the J end lost 2 bases, and 12 bases lay between the germline ends. CDR3 nucleotides: TGTGCCAGCAGTCCTGACAGGCCCAACTATGGCTACACCTTC. It translates to CASSPDRPNYGYTF.

V is TRBV2 and J is TRBJ2-7; D is possibly TRBD2 (6 bases). Germline V CDR1 and CDR2: SNHLY, FYNNEI. The CDR3 totals 13 residues. V lost 11 bases and J lost 5, with 19 bases in between. The CDR3 loop reads CAPRAEGGHEQYF. CDR3 in DNA: TGTGCCCCGAGGGCGGAGGGTGGCCACGAGCAGTACTTC.

The V gene is TRBV15, the J gene TRBJ1-1; D is perhaps TRBD1 (5 bases). The CDR3 sequence is 13 residues long. V lost 2 bases and J lost 10, with 14 bases in between. CDR1 LNHNV and CDR2 YYDKDF come from the germline V gene (reference sequence). The DNA for the CDR3 is TGTGCCACCAGCAGATTGGGACTCGGAGGAGCTTTCTTT. This encodes CATSRLGLGGAFF.

This clonotype was observed a handful of times. This chain uses TRBV11-1 with TRBJ2-5; D may correspond to TRBD1 or TRBD2 (6 bases each). Between the trimmed V and J ends, which lost 0 bases and 3 bases, there was a span of 17 bases. The CDR3 runs 17 residues. The germline gives CDR1 SGHAT, CDR2 FQDESV (reference sequence). CDR3 bases: TGTGCCAGCAGCTTAGCGTTTCCCGGGGGCATCGAAGAGACCCAGTACTTC. Protein: CASSLAFPGGIEETQYF.

Only a few counts were recorded for this clonotype. The chain couples TRBV7-2 to TRBJ2-7, with D hard to call. Germline CDR1 SGHTA, CDR2 FQGNSA. The CDR3 totals 15 residues. The V end lost 4 bases, the J end lost 1 base, and 14 bases lay between the germline ends. CDR3 coding DNA: TGTGCCAGCAGCTCAAGGTTGGTACAGTCCTACGAGCAGTACTTC. It codes for CASSSRLVQSYEQYF.

This sequence joins TRBV2 and TRBJ2-5; 8 nucleotides match TRBD2. The V segment lost 3 bases and the J segment 5 bases; nucleotides outside the gene matches: 8. The CDR3 covers 15 residues. In germline, CDR1 is SNHLY, CDR2 FYNNEI. The CDR3 DNA sequence: TGTGCCAGCAGTGATATTAGCGGGAAGGTTGAGACCCAGTACTTC. Amino acids: CASSDISGKVETQYF.

For this clonotype: A read error is possible here, since a much larger clone lies one base away. This chain connects TRBV20-1 to TRBJ1-5; D gene ambiguous. CDR3 length: 15 amino acids. The V gene's germline CDR1 is DFQATT and CDR2 SNEGSKA (reference sequence). V lost 5 bases to trimming and J lost 5 bases, with 19 bases between them. The CDR3 DNA is TGCAGTGCTGAACCAACAGCGTTGACCGATCAGCCCCAGCATTTT. It encodes CSAEPTALTDQPQHF.

The chain recombines TRBV2 with TRBJ1-2; 7 nucleotides line up with TRBD1. The CDR3 loop spans 14 amino acids. V trimming: 7 bases; J trimming: 4 bases; junction bases outside the gene matches: 9. Per germline, CDR1 SNHLY and CDR2 FYNNEI. CDR3: CASKSSQGGYGYTF. The CDR3 region has the DNA TGTGCCAGCAAAAGCAGCCAGGGGGGCTATGGCTACACCTTC.

There are a few counts of this clonotype. This may be a read error: a much more frequent sequence differs by one nucleotide. This chain uses TRBV5-1 with TRBJ2-7, with 12 positions matching TRBD1. The length of the CDR3 is 14 residues. V trimming: 3 bases; J trimming: 5 bases; junction bases outside the gene matches: 3. The germline CDR1 and CDR2 sequences are SGHRS and YFSETQ. The CDR3 coding sequence is TGCGCCAGCAGCTCGGGACAGGGGGCCCACGAGCAGTACTTC. Its protein product is CASSSGQGAHEQYF. The complete variable domain, with remaining parts taken from reference TRBV5-1 and TRBJ2-7, reads KAGVTQTPRYLIKTRGQQVTLSCSPISGHRSVSWYQQTPGQGLQFLFEYFSETQRNKGNFPGRFSGRQFSNSRSEMNVSTLELGDSALYLCASSSGQGAHEQYFGPGTRLTVT.

This chain connects TRBV5-1 to TRBJ2-1, with 8 bases that match TRBD2. Germline CDR1 and CDR2: SGHRS and YFSETQ. J lost 1 base, V lost 0 bases, and 3 bases had no gene match. This CDR3 is built from 16 residues. CDR3 sequence: CASSLDTGGSYNEQFF. The CDR3 DNA reads TGCGCCAGCAGCTTGGATACGGGGGGGTCCTACAATGAGCAGTTCTTC.

V usage is TRBV7-9 and J usage is TRBJ2-3; 8 nucleotides align to TRBD2. CDR3 length equals 15 residues. V was clipped by 4 bases and J by 5 bases; unmatched bases: 8. Per germline, CDR1 SEHNR and CDR2 FQNEAQ (reference sequence). The CDR3 DNA follows: TGTGCCAGCAGCTCACCGGCGGGGGGAGTAGATACGCAGTATTTT. Translating gives CASSSPAGGVDTQYF. Looking up the rest from reference TRBV7-9 and TRBJ2-3 gives the full variable domain: DTGVSQNPRHKITKRGQNVTFRCDPISEHNRLYWYRQTLGQGPEFLTYFQNEAQLEKSRLLSDRFSAERPKGSFSTLEIQRTEQGDSAMYLCASSSPAGGVDTQYFGPGTRLTVL.

This chain links TRBV6-5 with TRBJ2-3; D is uncertain. This CDR3 is built from 14 residues. The V and J ends lost 2 bases and 5 bases respectively, with 11 bases between them. The germline CDR1 and CDR2 sequences are MNHEY and SVGAGI. The CDR3 nucleotides read TGTGCCAGCAGTTACCTTCAGACTCAAGATACGCAGTATTTT. This encodes CASSYLQTQDTQYF.

This clonotype appeared a few times. The J gene is TRBJ2-6, the V gene TRBV6-6, with D unclear. This CDR3 has 15 residues. CDR1 is MNHNY and CDR2 is SVGAGI in the germline V gene (reference sequence). The V and J ends lost 7 bases and 2 bases respectively, with 12 bases between them. CDR3 sequence: CASTSPGTGANVLTF. The CDR3 DNA reads as TGTGCCAGCACAAGCCCGGGCACTGGGGCCAACGTCCTGACTTTC.

The chain recombines TRBV18 with TRBJ1-3; D might be TRBD1 (6 bases). The V gene's germline CDR1 is KGHSH and CDR2 LQKENI. V was pared by 6 bases and J by 8 bases, with 20 bases between. The CDR3 spans 15 residues. CDR3 region: CASSRSGPRTDTIYF. The CDR3 DNA reads as TGTGCCAGCTCGCGGTCGGGACCCAGGACAGACACCATATATTTT.

This clonotype was seen once. The chain is built from TRBV20-1 and TRBJ1-1, with 7 nucleotides matching TRBD1. The germline V gene has CDR1 DFQATT and CDR2 SNEGSKA (reference sequence). The CDR3 sequence is 15 residues long. The V segment lost 2 bases and the J segment 4 bases; nucleotides outside the gene matches: 10. The CDR3 sequence is CSARWTIDRATEAFF. CDR3 bases: TGCAGTGCTAGATGGACTATTGACAGGGCCACTGAAGCTTTCTTT.

A few counts support this clonotype. This rearrangement joins TRBV30 to TRBJ2-1; D is unresolved. The length of the CDR3 is 15 residues. From germline, CDR1 is GTSNPN and CDR2 SVGIG (reference sequence). V lost 3 bases and J 0 bases, leaving 12 bases between the germline ends. The CDR3 spells CAWSPTLNSYNEQFF. In nucleotides, the CDR3 is TGTGCCTGGAGCCCCACACTTAACTCCTACAATGAGCAGTTCTTC. The variable domain in full, with the rest retrieved from reference TRBV30 and TRBJ2-1, is SQTIHQWPATLVQPVGSPLSLECTVEGTSNPNLYWYRQAAGRGLQLLFYSVGIGQISSEVPQNLSASRPQDRQFILSSKKLLLSDSGFYLCAWSPTLNSYNEQFFGPGTRLTVL.

The chain has TRBV20-1 and TRBJ2-7; TRBD2 agrees at 7 bases. The CDR3 has 12 amino acids. V lost 6 bases, J lost 3 bases, and 5 bases stayed unmatched. Germline loops: CDR1 DFQATT, CDR2 SNEGSKA (reference sequence). CDR3 loop: CSAKRGFYEQYF. CDR3 coding DNA: TGCAGTGCGAAGCGGGGCTTCTACGAGCAGTACTTC.

The chain combines TRBV6-1 with TRBJ1-5; no clear D gene. Germline values: CDR1 MNHNS, CDR2 SASEGT. V was shortened by 5 bases and J by 6 bases, with 17 bases between the two germline ends. The CDR3 runs 15 residues. Here the CDR3 DNA reads TGTGCCAGCAGTTCAGGTCAAGAGGTCTCTCAGCCCCAGCATTTT. It yields the protein CASSSGQEVSQPQHF.

This clonotype was picked up a small number of times. The chain combines TRBV5-1 with TRBJ1-6, with a weak D call TRBD1 (5 bases). V gave up 5 bases and J gave up 6 bases, with 9 bases separating them. The CDR3 spans 13 residues. Germline CDR1 and CDR2: SGHRS and YFSETQ. The DNA for the CDR3 is TGCGCCAGCAGTACAGGCTTTAATTCACCCCTCCACTTT. Its translation: CASSTGFNSPLHF.

The chain carries TRBV5-1 and TRBJ2-7, with 7 positions matching TRBD2. The ends lost 7 bases at V and 2 bases at J; junction bases unmatched: 3. Looked up from germline, CDR1 is SGHRS and CDR2 is YFSETQ. The CDR3 has 12 amino acids. Here the CDR3 DNA reads TGCGCCAGCGGTGCGGGGGCCTACGAGCAGTACTTC. Its protein product is CASGAGAYEQYF.

This sequence joins TRBV20-1 and TRBJ2-3, with TRBD2 identical over 12 bases. The germline V gene encodes CDR1 DFQATT and CDR2 SNEGSKA (reference sequence). The CDR3 length is 14 residues. Unmatched junction bases numbered 3, after V lost 4 bases and J lost 4 bases. The CDR3 DNA reads as TGCAGTGCTACTAGCGGGGGGGGTTCAGATACGCAGTATTTT. Translated, it gives CSATSGGGSDTQYF.